This T cell receptor beta chain was obtained from a study of response to subunit inactivated influenza vaccine. The study's findings and limits: Each seasonal flu vaccination may recruit only limited new T cells, authors suggested.

Trimming took 5 bases from V and 3 from J, leaving 8 bases between them. This CDR3 has 13 amino acids. Germline-derived CDR1 and CDR2 are SGHTA and FQGNSA. MiXCR was run by TCRdb on the RT-PCR reads, yielding one entry per CDR3 protein. The sample consists of about 540,000 distinct CDR3 sequences, roughly 25% of them appearing once. This clonotype was counted only a few times. Its antigen is currently unknown. This sample was shared with a second study, whose subject was T cells expressing NK-cell markers. From that study: TCR beta cDNA was generated via 5'RACE template switching incorporating UMIs. These clonotypes additionally ranked first within the CD3+CD56-NKG2C+ fraction of a few donors.

The chain has TRBV7-2 and TRBJ1-5; D remains unclear. Specimen: CD4+ T cells sorted from PBMCs, collected 12 days after vaccination. This TCR was sampled from a man over 45 who received an inactivated influenza vaccine. CDR3 protein: CASSPYNNQPQHF. CDR3 DNA: TGTGCCAGCAGCCCCTATAACAATCAGCCCCAGCATTTT.